This section outlines one T cell receptor (beta chain) sequence together with its context. This CDR3 is 15 amino acids long. Per the germline V gene, CDR1 is SGHVS and CDR2 is FNYEAQ. Deletions cut 1 base from V and 5 bases from J, with 11 bases between. The sample comes from a study of CD8+ T cells in alopecia areata. Study details: Among treated patients, oral tofacitinib was administered at 5 to 10 mg twice daily.

As the sequencing template, cDNA was produced by extracting RNA and reverse transcribing it. The repertoire was sequenced with immunoSEQ multiplex PCR; TCRdb's copy has only in-frame clones and lacks some. The data contain about 210,000 clones, approximately 57% of them seen just once; the ten biggest clones take up about 1.4%. As to treatment: oral pan-JAK inhibitor, 5-10 mg twice daily. This TCR was recovered from a human donor with alopecia areata. The source material was CD4+ T cells sorted from blood, sampled at week 4, from a patient treated with tofacitinib. The chain joins TRBV7-6 to TRBJ2-2; D might be TRBD2 (5 bases). CDR3: CASSLGASKTGELFF. In nucleotides, the CDR3 is TGTGCCAGCAGCTTAGGGGCTAGCAAAACCGGGGAGCTGTTTTTT.